This T cell receptor (beta chain) was profiled in a study of OX40 agonist ivuxolimab in advanced cancers. Per germline, CDR1 SQVTM and CDR2 ANQGSEA. V was shortened by 1 base and J by 5 bases, with 11 bases between the two germline ends. The length of the CDR3 is 14 residues. The study's findings and limits: There was clonal expansion of CD4+ and CD8+ blood T cells by week 6 at 0.1 to 3.0 mg/kg. The mean number of expanded clones was higher in CD8+ T cells than in CD4+.

Concerning this clone: The antigen is not known.

Here immunoSEQ multiplex PCR was the method, and the copy in TCRdb shows in-frame clones only, minus some. The sample has 80,000 to 95,000 clones, 80% to 90% seen once. The chain is built from TRBV29-1 and TRBJ2-2; D not resolved. The sequenced sample was CD4+ or CD8+ T cells sorted from blood, obtained in a trial of the OX40 agonist ivuxolimab. This TCR was recovered from an adult with an advanced solid tumor such as melanoma, head and neck, liver or kidney cancer. The CDR3 region has the DNA TGCAGCGTTGAAGGAAGGGATTTTACCGGGGAGCTGTTTTTT. Translating gives CSVEGRDFTGELFF.